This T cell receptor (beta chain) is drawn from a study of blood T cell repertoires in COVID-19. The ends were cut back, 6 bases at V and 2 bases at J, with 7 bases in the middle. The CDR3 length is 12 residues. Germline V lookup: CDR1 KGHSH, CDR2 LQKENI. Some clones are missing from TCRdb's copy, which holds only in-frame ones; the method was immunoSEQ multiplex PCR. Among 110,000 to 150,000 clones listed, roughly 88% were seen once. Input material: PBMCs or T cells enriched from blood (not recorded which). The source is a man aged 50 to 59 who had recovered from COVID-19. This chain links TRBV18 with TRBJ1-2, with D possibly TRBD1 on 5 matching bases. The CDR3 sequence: CASSDTNYGYTF. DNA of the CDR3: TGTGCCAGCTCGGACACCAACTATGGCTACACCTTC.